This T cell receptor (beta chain) was observed in a study of T cell changes during pregnancy in multiple sclerosis. Generated by immunoSEQ multiplex PCR, the TCRdb table keeps only in-frame clones and is missing some. Among approximately 100,000 clones listed, 85% to 95% were seen once. This CDR3 spans 14 amino acids. V was pared by 6 bases and J by 2 bases, with 12 bases between. From germline, CDR1 is SGDLS and CDR2 YYNGEE. The specimen was peripheral blood, collected after pregnancy. The chain has TRBV9 and TRBJ1-3, with a possible D match to TRBD1 (6 bases). The sequence came from a female donor with multiple sclerosis, enrolled in a pregnancy study. As DNA, the CDR3 is TGTGCCAGCACGGGGGGCTTAGCTGGAAACACCATATATTTT. Translated: CASTGGLAGNTIYF.